A single sample gave rise to the 30 T cell receptor beta chains below, sequenced in a study of cytomegalovirus exposure and HLA in healthy donors. The PCR made use of 60 Vbeta and 13 Jbeta primers. Profiling relied on immunoSEQ multiplex PCR, and the TCRdb table lists in-frame clones only, not all of them. The table lists fewer than 70,000 clones, with around 5.3% in the top ten. Sequenced: PBMCs. The receptors come from a man aged 30 to 45 in good health and CMV-seropositive.

The chain links TRBV6-5 to TRBJ1-1; TRBD1 is a possible D gene (6 bases). V was cut by 2 bases and J by 1 base, with 14 bases left in between. The germline V gene has CDR1 MNHEY and CDR2 SVGAGI. This CDR3 has 16 amino acids. The CDR3 loop reads CASSYGTGTTNTEAFF. For the CDR3, the DNA is TGTGCCAGCAGTTACGGGACCGGGACAACGAACACTGAAGCTTTCTTT.

The CDR3 loop is CASSTPRTSGITADTQYF. The CDR3 DNA sequence: TGCGCCAGCAGCACCCCCCGGACTAGCGGGATAACGGCAGATACGCAGTATTTT. The rearrangement links TRBV4-1 to TRBJ2-3; 12 nucleotides line up with TRBD2. Germline lookup yields CDR1 MGHRA and CDR2 YSYEKL. The J segment lost 4 bases and the V segment lost 5 bases, leaving 13 bases of the junction unmatched. The CDR3 consists of 18 residues.

V is TRBV28 and J is TRBJ2-1; maybe TRBD2 (6 bases). Germline-derived CDR1 and CDR2 are MDHEN and SYDVKM. The CDR3 extends over 15 amino acids. Trimming pared 4 bases from V and 9 bases from J, leaving 19 bases between. CDR3 amino acids: CASSSSGLVVLEQFF. The CDR3 nucleotides read TGTGCCAGCAGTTCATCGGGACTGGTTGTTCTTGAGCAGTTCTTC.

The chain employs TRBV19 and TRBJ1-1; no reliable D call. The length of the CDR3 is 15 residues. V was trimmed by 0 bases and J by 0 bases, leaving 8 bases between them. Germline V gene data show CDR1 as LNHDA and CDR2 as SQIVND (reference sequence). The CDR3 nucleotides are TGTGCCAGTAGTATAGATGGCGGCATGAACACTGAAGCTTTCTTT. Its translation: CASSIDGGMNTEAFF.

This rearrangement joins TRBV6-4 to TRBJ2-3, with TRBD2 identical over 10 bases. V shed 2 bases and J 4 bases; nucleotides not matched to a gene: 0. The germline V gene has CDR1 MRHNA and CDR2 SNTAGT. This CDR3 has 14 residues. This chain's CDR3 is CASSDSGGADTQYF. The CDR3 bases are TGTGCCAGCAGTGACAGCGGGGGGGCAGATACGCAGTATTTT.

The chain carries TRBV5-5 and TRBJ1-4, with unresolved D. Trimming left V 0 bases short and J 6 bases short, with 9 bases between. CDR3 length equals 14 residues. From germline, CDR1 is SGHKS and CDR2 YYEKEE (reference sequence). CDR3 nucleotides: TGTGCCAGCAGCTTGGGGGTGGGAGATGAAAAACTGTTTTTT. Its protein is CASSLGVGDEKLFF.

The CDR3 bases are TGTGCCAGCTCACCGAGGACAGGTGGGAGCACTGAAGCTTTCTTT. It encodes CASSPRTGGSTEAFF. The chain combines TRBV18 with TRBJ1-1; 7 bases match TRBD1. This CDR3 has 15 residues. CDR1 is KGHSH, CDR2 LQKENI, per germline. Trimming at V came to 3 bases and at J to 4 bases, leaving 8 bases not matched to a gene.

The rearrangement links TRBV28 to TRBJ1-2; 8 nucleotides line up with TRBD1. This CDR3 spans 13 amino acids. Germline V gene data show CDR1 as MDHEN and CDR2 as SYDVKM. With V trimmed by 7 bases and J by 3 bases, 4 bases remained unmatched. The CDR3 DNA is TGTGCCAGCACCTACAGGGGGGACTATGGCTACACCTTC. Translation: CASTYRGDYGYTF.

The chain combines TRBV4-1 with TRBJ1-5; 8 positions agree with TRBD1. This CDR3 is 15 amino acids long. J lost 0 bases, V lost 4 bases, and 2 bases had no gene match. The germline V gene has CDR1 MGHRA and CDR2 YSYEKL. The CDR3 loop reads CASSPGQVSNQPQHF. The CDR3 region has the DNA TGCGCCAGCAGCCCGGGACAGGTTAGCAATCAGCCCCAGCATTTT.

The V call is TRBV15, the J call TRBJ2-7; 7 nucleotides align to TRBD1. Per the germline V gene, CDR1 is LNHNV and CDR2 is YYDKDF (reference sequence). The CDR3 has 15 amino acids. Trimming at V came to 6 bases and at J to 4 bases, leaving 12 bases not matched to a gene. The CDR3, as DNA: TGTGCCACCAGGACCTCCGTCGACAGGGCTTACGAGCAGTACTTC. This translates into CATRTSVDRAYEQYF.

The chain couples TRBV15 to TRBJ2-3; D is unclear. CDR1 LNHNV and CDR2 YYDKDF come from the germline V gene (reference sequence). Trimming took 1 base from V and 6 from J, leaving 11 bases between them. The CDR3 consists of 14 residues. The DNA of the CDR3 is TGTGCCACCAGCAGAGCTTCTCCCGCGGATACGCAGTATTTT. The encoded protein is CATSRASPADTQYF.

The chain joins TRBV4-1 to TRBJ2-7; 9 nucleotides line up with TRBD1. V shed 6 bases, J shed 9 bases, and the junction held 12 bases outside the gene matches. The CDR3 sequence is 14 residues long. Germline V gene data show CDR1 as MGHRA and CDR2 as YSYEKL. The CDR3, as DNA: TGCGCCAGCAGAAAAATAGGGGACAGGGTCCGGCAGTACTTC. Protein: CASRKIGDRVRQYF.

CDR3 residues: CASSLAGRGGSTEAFF. The CDR3 DNA reads TGTGCCAGCAGCTTGGCCGGGAGGGGAGGGTCCACTGAAGCTTTCTTT. This chain links TRBV5-6 with TRBJ1-1, with D tentatively TRBD1 (5 bases). The CDR3 is 16 residues long. Trimming removed 0 bases from V and 4 bases from J, with 16 bases in between. From germline, CDR1 is SGHDT and CDR2 YYEEEE.

The chain has TRBV9 and TRBJ2-5, with D perhaps matching TRBD1 (5 bases). Trimming pared 0 bases from V and 3 bases from J, leaving 9 bases between. CDR1 is SGDLS, CDR2 YYNGEE, per germline. The CDR3 extends over 14 amino acids. CDR3 protein: CASSVGRQKETQYF. The CDR3 DNA reads TGTGCCAGCAGCGTAGGCAGACAGAAAGAGACCCAGTACTTC.

The chain links TRBV19 to TRBJ2-1; 7 positions agree with TRBD2. The CDR3 totals 12 residues. CDR1 is LNHDA, CDR2 SQIVND, per germline (reference sequence). Trimming at V came to 3 bases and at J to 9 bases, leaving 2 bases not matched to a gene. This CDR3 is CASSIREGEQFF. CDR3 nucleotides: TGTGCCAGTAGTATCAGGGAGGGTGAGCAGTTCTTC.

The V gene is TRBV5-6, the J gene TRBJ1-2; D unresolved. The germline V gene has CDR1 SGHDT and CDR2 YYEEEE. The CDR3 loop spans 14 amino acids. Trimming stripped 1 base from V and 2 bases from J, with 9 bases between. The CDR3 sequence is CASSLIEKNYGYTF. CDR3 DNA sequence: TGTGCCAGCAGCTTGATTGAGAAAAACTATGGCTACACCTTC.

In the case of this clone: Distinct nucleotide sequences in the sample also encode this CDR3. As DNA, the CDR3 is TGTGCCAGCAGTCTCCACCGAGGGACTGAAGCTTTCTTT. Protein product: CASSLHRGTEAFF. This rearrangement joins TRBV28 to TRBJ1-1; D not certain. Germline CDR1 and CDR2: MDHEN and SYDVKM. The CDR3 is made up of 13 amino acids. V dropped 5 bases and J dropped 5 bases, with 12 bases sitting between them.

This chain links TRBV5-1 with TRBJ1-6, with TRBD1 as a possible D gene (5 bases). This CDR3 is 15 amino acids long. The V gene's germline CDR1 is SGHRS and CDR2 YFSETQ. V was trimmed by 4 bases and J by 7 bases, leaving 15 bases between them. The CDR3 bases are TGCGCCAGCAGCCCCAGCGGGGGGGGGAATTCACCCCTCCACTTT. The encoded protein is CASSPSGGGNSPLHF.

The V call is TRBV5-6, the J call TRBJ1-4, with D possibly matching TRBD1 (5 bases). Deletions cut 4 bases from V and 7 bases from J, with 14 bases between. Germline CDR1 and CDR2: SGHDT and YYEEEE. The CDR3 loop spans 14 amino acids. In DNA, the CDR3 is TGTGCCAGCAGCCCCCCGGGGGTTGGTGAAAAACTGTTTTTT. Translating gives CASSPPGVGEKLFF.

V gene TRBV7-6 combines with J gene TRBJ1-4; 9 nucleotides align to TRBD1. Looked up from germline, CDR1 is SGHVS and CDR2 is FNYEAQ. The CDR3 sequence is 13 residues long. V was clipped by 5 bases and J by 14 bases; unmatched bases: 9. The CDR3 sequence is CASSHRDRVKLFF. In DNA form, the CDR3 reads TGTGCCAGCAGCCACCGGGACAGGGTTAAGCTGTTTTTT.

This chain uses TRBV12-5 with TRBJ2-2, with a weak D call TRBD2 (5 bases). The CDR3 is made up of 15 amino acids. V was trimmed by 6 bases and J by 5 bases, leaving 16 bases between them. Germline V gene sequence: CDR1 LGHNT, CDR2 FRNRAP. The CDR3 sequence is CASGSGVRYTGELFF. In nucleotides, the CDR3 is TGTGCTAGTGGCTCCGGGGTTCGATATACCGGGGAGCTGTTTTTT.

CDR3 protein: CAWSVRGRGGSEQYF. The CDR3 nucleotides are TGTGCCTGGAGTGTACGGGGTCGGGGGGGCAGCGAGCAGTACTTC. The V gene is TRBV30, the J gene TRBJ2-7; 8 positions agree with TRBD2. Germline V gene data show CDR1 as GTSNPN and CDR2 as SVGIG (reference sequence). With V trimmed by 0 bases and J by 6 bases, 10 bases remained unmatched. The CDR3 is 15 amino acids.

With regard to this clone: At the DNA level, this CDR3 is encoded by other sequences in the same sample as well. The chain employs TRBV7-2 and TRBJ2-1, with D possibly being TRBD2 (6 bases). V lost 1 base to trimming and J lost 12 bases, with 28 bases between them. The CDR3 loop spans 18 amino acids. Looked up from germline, CDR1 is SGHTA and CDR2 is FQGNSA. The CDR3 DNA reads TGTGCCAGCAGCTTAGGGGGGGAACGGCGAATGTCTACTTCTTCGCAGTTCTTC. Amino acid sequence: CASSLGGERRMSTSSQFF.

The chain couples TRBV9 to TRBJ2-3, with D perhaps matching TRBD2 (5 bases). CDR3 length: 17 amino acids. Germline CDR1 SGDLS, CDR2 YYNGEE. With 3 bases removed from V and 8 bases from J, the gap between germline ends came to 25 bases. The chain's CDR3 is CASSDHSLPTRAGTQYF. CDR3 bases: TGTGCCAGCAGCGATCATTCTTTACCCACGAGGGCGGGTACGCAGTATTTT. The entire variable domain, with the rest obtained from reference TRBV9 and TRBJ2-3, is as follows: DSGVTQTPKHLITATGQRVTLRCSPRSGDLSVYWYQQSLDQGLQFLIQYYNGEERAKGNILERFSAQQFPDLHSELNLSSLELGDSALYFCASSDHSLPTRAGTQYFGPGTRLTVL.

V and J are TRBV5-4 and TRBJ2-3; no firm D call. Germline V gene data show CDR1 as SGHNT and CDR2 as YYREEE (reference sequence). With 3 bases removed from V and 10 bases from J, the gap between germline ends came to 9 bases. The CDR3 is 11 amino acids. CDR3 bases: TGTGCCAGCAGCTCCCCAGGTCCGCAGTATTTT. This gives the protein CASSSPGPQYF.

The V call is TRBV21-1, the J call TRBJ2-7; the table's D call, TRBD2, has no DNA check behind it. TRBV21-1 is a recognized pseudogene. The CDR3 sequence is 17 residues long. This CDR3 reads CASSKTRPGLAFYEQYF. CDR3 coding DNA: TGTGCCAGCAGCAAAACTAGGCCGGGACTAGCGTTTTACGAGCAGTACTTC.

Regarding this clone: An end of the junction differs from the germline gene, which may be a read error. The chain uses TRBV6-1 and TRBJ2-3; 8 bases fit TRBD2. The CDR3 length is 17 residues. Germline-derived CDR1 and CDR2 are MNHNS and SASEGT. CDR3 protein: CASSDFLPGGSTDKQYF. CDR3 sequence (DNA): TGTGCCAGCAGTGACTTTCTTCCGGGGGGGAGCACAGATAAGCAGTATTTT.

In nucleotides, the CDR3 is TGTGCCAGCAGCTTAGCGGGGACAGGGGGCAAGACTGAAGCTTTCTTT. It encodes CASSLAGTGGKTEAFF. The chain recombines TRBV7-6 with TRBJ1-1; 12 bases map to TRBD1. Unmatched junction bases numbered 4, after V lost 0 bases and J lost 5 bases. The CDR3 has 16 amino acids. Germline V gene data show CDR1 as SGHVS and CDR2 as FNYEAQ.

CDR3 region: CAWTRGGGALGEQFF. Here the CDR3 DNA reads TGTGCCTGGACCCGGGGAGGGGGGGCCCTGGGTGAGCAGTTCTTC. V usage is TRBV30 and J usage is TRBJ2-1; tentative D call: TRBD2 (7 bases). CDR1 and CDR2 (germline): GTSNPN, SVGIG (reference sequence). V lost 4 bases, J lost 9 bases, and 22 bases lay in between. CDR3 size: 15 residues.

V and J are TRBV23-1 and TRBJ2-3; TRBD1 matches at 7 bases. TRBV23-1 is an open reading frame whose function is uncertain. V lost 6 bases to trimming and J lost 2 bases; unmatched junction nucleotides: 2. The length of the CDR3 is 13 residues. The DNA for the CDR3 is TGCGCCAGCAGGGGGACAGCCACAGATACGCAGTATTTT. As protein: CASRGTATDTQYF.